This T cell receptor beta chain appears in the sequencing data of a study of blood T cell repertoires in COVID-19. Looking at the study overall: T cells, B-cell-depleted T cells, or PBMCs supplied cDNA or gDNA.

Per the original methods: It was from reference gene primer amplification that nucleated cell counts were estimated. Some clones are missing from TCRdb's copy, which holds only in-frame ones; the method was immunoSEQ multiplex PCR. Clone size and V and J calls were adopted from that table, with D and trimming inferred from the DNA. The profile shows roughly 18,000 clones, 65% to 90% of them singletons. V dropped 5 bases and J dropped 4; count of bases not matched to a gene: 13. This CDR3 is built from 16 residues. Germline V gives CDR1 SGHAT, CDR2 FQNNGV. Sample: peripheral blood. The sequence derives from a man at least 80 years old with acute or convalescent COVID-19. The J gene is TRBJ1-2, the V gene TRBV11-2; 7 nucleotides align to TRBD1. For the CDR3, the DNA is TGTGCCAGCAGCCCGCAGACAGGGCGGACGATCTATGGCTACACCTTC. Protein product: CASSPQTGRTIYGYTF.